The 10 T cell receptor beta chains below were found in one sample sequenced in a study of blood T cells in healthy people across ages. The use of a sample-barcoded 5' primer and a J-beta primer mix characterized a second PCR of roughly 7 to 12 cycles. One entry per CDR3 protein, called by TCRdb with MiXCR from the 5' RACE reads. The sample holds about 1.6 million distinct CDR3 sequences; 30% to 35% are singletons and the top ten take around 11%. The source material was blood. These receptors originate from a woman in her twenties or thirties in good health.

This clonotype was observed a handful of times. J is TRBJ1-2 and V is TRBV4-1; unclear D gene. V gave up 1 base and J gave up 8 bases, with 8 bases separating them. This CDR3 contains 12 residues. Germline loops: CDR1 MGHRA, CDR2 YSYEKL. The CDR3 spells CASSQVMGGYTF. The CDR3 DNA is TGCGCCAGCAGCCAAGTTATGGGGGGCTACACCTTC.

The genes are TRBV7-9 and TRBJ1-4; D is ambiguous. Germline V gene lookup returns CDR1 SEHNR and CDR2 FQNEAQ (reference sequence). This CDR3 contains 18 residues. Between the trimmed V and J ends, which lost 1 base and 5 bases, there was a span of 20 bases. The CDR3 here is CASSLGWKQLAENEKLFF. In DNA form, the CDR3 reads TGTGCCAGCAGCTTAGGGTGGAAGCAGCTCGCCGAGAATGAAAAACTGTTTTTT.

This clonotype was seen more than once but under ten times. This chain links TRBV30 with TRBJ2-5; D gene uncertain. The germline V gene encodes CDR1 GTSNPN and CDR2 SVGIG (reference sequence). The ends were cut back, 4 bases at V and 4 bases at J, with 19 bases in the middle. This CDR3 spans 15 amino acids. The CDR3 sequence is CAWNFYPGSGETQYF. CDR3 sequence (DNA): TGTGCCTGGAATTTTTACCCAGGATCTGGAGAGACCCAGTACTTC.

The J gene is TRBJ2-5, the V gene TRBV5-1; possible D gene TRBD1, 6 bases. The V gene's germline CDR1 is SGHRS and CDR2 YFSETQ. This CDR3 region has 14 residues. Trimming removed 3 bases at V and 1 base at J, with 10 bases between. The CDR3 reads CASSSGHFQETQYF. In DNA form, the CDR3 reads TGCGCCAGCAGCTCGGGACACTTCCAAGAGACCCAGTACTTC.

The chain uses TRBV20-1 and TRBJ1-1, with D possibly TRBD1 on 6 matching bases. From germline, CDR1 is DFQATT and CDR2 SNEGSKA (reference sequence). V lost 2 bases, J lost 5 bases, and 21 bases lay in between. CDR3 size: 16 residues. This CDR3 is CSARQRRGREKTEAFF. In nucleotides, the CDR3 is TGCAGTGCTAGACAGAGAAGGGGGAGGGAAAAGACTGAAGCTTTCTTT.

Turning to this clonotype: A much larger clone differs from this one at a single base, so this may be a read error. It is likely a read error, because the conserved phenylalanine at the end of the CDR3 is missing. V is TRBV20-1 and J is TRBJ2-2, with 9 bases identical to TRBD2. CDR1 is DFQATT and CDR2 is SNEGSKA in the germline V gene (reference sequence). V was clipped by 2 bases and J by 1 base; unmatched bases: 2. CDR3 length equals 15 residues. CDR3 sequence reads: CSARLAGVNTGELFC. In DNA, the CDR3 is TGCAGTGCTAGATTAGCGGGGGTGAACACCGGGGAGCTGTTTTGT.

On this clonotype: Likely a read error: the CDR3 ends without its conserved phenylalanine or tryptophan. This chain uses TRBV7-6 with TRBJ2-1, with a possible D match to TRBD2 (5 bases). From germline, CDR1 is SGHVS and CDR2 FNYEAQ. The CDR3 sequence is 15 residues long. The ends were cut back, 5 bases at V and 2 bases at J, with 13 bases in the middle. The CDR3 protein is CASSPTTGTYNEQFV. CDR3 DNA: TGTGCCAGCAGCCCGACGACGGGGACCTACAATGAGCAGTTCGTC.

This clonotype was detected once. Since the CDR3 does not end with the conserved phenylalanine or tryptophan, this likely comes from a read error. V usage is TRBV25-1 and J usage is TRBJ2-5; TRBD1 agrees at 7 bases. Germline V gene lookup returns CDR1 MGHDK and CDR2 SYGVNS. The CDR3 spans 16 residues. V lost 4 bases, J lost 5 bases, and 13 bases stayed unmatched. The CDR3 here is CASSGYDRVGSETQYS. The CDR3 DNA follows: TGTGCCAGCAGTGGTTACGACAGGGTGGGATCGGAGACCCAGTACTCC.

This clonotype appeared a single time. V and J are TRBV7-9 and TRBJ1-5; possible D gene TRBD1, 6 bases. Per germline, CDR1 SEHNR and CDR2 FQNEAQ (reference sequence). This CDR3 region has 16 residues. V was shortened by 4 bases and J by 0 bases, with 13 bases between the two germline ends. The CDR3 loop is CASSSGRDNSNQPQHF. CDR3 DNA: TGTGCCAGCAGCTCCGGCAGGGACAATAGCAATCAGCCCCAGCATTTT.

V is TRBV6-6 and J is TRBJ2-4, with D hard to call. The CDR3 loop spans 16 amino acids. Germline lookup yields CDR1 MNHNY and CDR2 SVGAGI (reference sequence). The V and J ends lost 6 bases and 0 bases respectively, with 15 bases between them. CDR3 coding DNA: TGTGCCAGCAGCCCCCTAGGGAATCTAGCCAAAAACATTCAGTACTTC. Amino acid sequence: CASSPLGNLAKNIQYF.